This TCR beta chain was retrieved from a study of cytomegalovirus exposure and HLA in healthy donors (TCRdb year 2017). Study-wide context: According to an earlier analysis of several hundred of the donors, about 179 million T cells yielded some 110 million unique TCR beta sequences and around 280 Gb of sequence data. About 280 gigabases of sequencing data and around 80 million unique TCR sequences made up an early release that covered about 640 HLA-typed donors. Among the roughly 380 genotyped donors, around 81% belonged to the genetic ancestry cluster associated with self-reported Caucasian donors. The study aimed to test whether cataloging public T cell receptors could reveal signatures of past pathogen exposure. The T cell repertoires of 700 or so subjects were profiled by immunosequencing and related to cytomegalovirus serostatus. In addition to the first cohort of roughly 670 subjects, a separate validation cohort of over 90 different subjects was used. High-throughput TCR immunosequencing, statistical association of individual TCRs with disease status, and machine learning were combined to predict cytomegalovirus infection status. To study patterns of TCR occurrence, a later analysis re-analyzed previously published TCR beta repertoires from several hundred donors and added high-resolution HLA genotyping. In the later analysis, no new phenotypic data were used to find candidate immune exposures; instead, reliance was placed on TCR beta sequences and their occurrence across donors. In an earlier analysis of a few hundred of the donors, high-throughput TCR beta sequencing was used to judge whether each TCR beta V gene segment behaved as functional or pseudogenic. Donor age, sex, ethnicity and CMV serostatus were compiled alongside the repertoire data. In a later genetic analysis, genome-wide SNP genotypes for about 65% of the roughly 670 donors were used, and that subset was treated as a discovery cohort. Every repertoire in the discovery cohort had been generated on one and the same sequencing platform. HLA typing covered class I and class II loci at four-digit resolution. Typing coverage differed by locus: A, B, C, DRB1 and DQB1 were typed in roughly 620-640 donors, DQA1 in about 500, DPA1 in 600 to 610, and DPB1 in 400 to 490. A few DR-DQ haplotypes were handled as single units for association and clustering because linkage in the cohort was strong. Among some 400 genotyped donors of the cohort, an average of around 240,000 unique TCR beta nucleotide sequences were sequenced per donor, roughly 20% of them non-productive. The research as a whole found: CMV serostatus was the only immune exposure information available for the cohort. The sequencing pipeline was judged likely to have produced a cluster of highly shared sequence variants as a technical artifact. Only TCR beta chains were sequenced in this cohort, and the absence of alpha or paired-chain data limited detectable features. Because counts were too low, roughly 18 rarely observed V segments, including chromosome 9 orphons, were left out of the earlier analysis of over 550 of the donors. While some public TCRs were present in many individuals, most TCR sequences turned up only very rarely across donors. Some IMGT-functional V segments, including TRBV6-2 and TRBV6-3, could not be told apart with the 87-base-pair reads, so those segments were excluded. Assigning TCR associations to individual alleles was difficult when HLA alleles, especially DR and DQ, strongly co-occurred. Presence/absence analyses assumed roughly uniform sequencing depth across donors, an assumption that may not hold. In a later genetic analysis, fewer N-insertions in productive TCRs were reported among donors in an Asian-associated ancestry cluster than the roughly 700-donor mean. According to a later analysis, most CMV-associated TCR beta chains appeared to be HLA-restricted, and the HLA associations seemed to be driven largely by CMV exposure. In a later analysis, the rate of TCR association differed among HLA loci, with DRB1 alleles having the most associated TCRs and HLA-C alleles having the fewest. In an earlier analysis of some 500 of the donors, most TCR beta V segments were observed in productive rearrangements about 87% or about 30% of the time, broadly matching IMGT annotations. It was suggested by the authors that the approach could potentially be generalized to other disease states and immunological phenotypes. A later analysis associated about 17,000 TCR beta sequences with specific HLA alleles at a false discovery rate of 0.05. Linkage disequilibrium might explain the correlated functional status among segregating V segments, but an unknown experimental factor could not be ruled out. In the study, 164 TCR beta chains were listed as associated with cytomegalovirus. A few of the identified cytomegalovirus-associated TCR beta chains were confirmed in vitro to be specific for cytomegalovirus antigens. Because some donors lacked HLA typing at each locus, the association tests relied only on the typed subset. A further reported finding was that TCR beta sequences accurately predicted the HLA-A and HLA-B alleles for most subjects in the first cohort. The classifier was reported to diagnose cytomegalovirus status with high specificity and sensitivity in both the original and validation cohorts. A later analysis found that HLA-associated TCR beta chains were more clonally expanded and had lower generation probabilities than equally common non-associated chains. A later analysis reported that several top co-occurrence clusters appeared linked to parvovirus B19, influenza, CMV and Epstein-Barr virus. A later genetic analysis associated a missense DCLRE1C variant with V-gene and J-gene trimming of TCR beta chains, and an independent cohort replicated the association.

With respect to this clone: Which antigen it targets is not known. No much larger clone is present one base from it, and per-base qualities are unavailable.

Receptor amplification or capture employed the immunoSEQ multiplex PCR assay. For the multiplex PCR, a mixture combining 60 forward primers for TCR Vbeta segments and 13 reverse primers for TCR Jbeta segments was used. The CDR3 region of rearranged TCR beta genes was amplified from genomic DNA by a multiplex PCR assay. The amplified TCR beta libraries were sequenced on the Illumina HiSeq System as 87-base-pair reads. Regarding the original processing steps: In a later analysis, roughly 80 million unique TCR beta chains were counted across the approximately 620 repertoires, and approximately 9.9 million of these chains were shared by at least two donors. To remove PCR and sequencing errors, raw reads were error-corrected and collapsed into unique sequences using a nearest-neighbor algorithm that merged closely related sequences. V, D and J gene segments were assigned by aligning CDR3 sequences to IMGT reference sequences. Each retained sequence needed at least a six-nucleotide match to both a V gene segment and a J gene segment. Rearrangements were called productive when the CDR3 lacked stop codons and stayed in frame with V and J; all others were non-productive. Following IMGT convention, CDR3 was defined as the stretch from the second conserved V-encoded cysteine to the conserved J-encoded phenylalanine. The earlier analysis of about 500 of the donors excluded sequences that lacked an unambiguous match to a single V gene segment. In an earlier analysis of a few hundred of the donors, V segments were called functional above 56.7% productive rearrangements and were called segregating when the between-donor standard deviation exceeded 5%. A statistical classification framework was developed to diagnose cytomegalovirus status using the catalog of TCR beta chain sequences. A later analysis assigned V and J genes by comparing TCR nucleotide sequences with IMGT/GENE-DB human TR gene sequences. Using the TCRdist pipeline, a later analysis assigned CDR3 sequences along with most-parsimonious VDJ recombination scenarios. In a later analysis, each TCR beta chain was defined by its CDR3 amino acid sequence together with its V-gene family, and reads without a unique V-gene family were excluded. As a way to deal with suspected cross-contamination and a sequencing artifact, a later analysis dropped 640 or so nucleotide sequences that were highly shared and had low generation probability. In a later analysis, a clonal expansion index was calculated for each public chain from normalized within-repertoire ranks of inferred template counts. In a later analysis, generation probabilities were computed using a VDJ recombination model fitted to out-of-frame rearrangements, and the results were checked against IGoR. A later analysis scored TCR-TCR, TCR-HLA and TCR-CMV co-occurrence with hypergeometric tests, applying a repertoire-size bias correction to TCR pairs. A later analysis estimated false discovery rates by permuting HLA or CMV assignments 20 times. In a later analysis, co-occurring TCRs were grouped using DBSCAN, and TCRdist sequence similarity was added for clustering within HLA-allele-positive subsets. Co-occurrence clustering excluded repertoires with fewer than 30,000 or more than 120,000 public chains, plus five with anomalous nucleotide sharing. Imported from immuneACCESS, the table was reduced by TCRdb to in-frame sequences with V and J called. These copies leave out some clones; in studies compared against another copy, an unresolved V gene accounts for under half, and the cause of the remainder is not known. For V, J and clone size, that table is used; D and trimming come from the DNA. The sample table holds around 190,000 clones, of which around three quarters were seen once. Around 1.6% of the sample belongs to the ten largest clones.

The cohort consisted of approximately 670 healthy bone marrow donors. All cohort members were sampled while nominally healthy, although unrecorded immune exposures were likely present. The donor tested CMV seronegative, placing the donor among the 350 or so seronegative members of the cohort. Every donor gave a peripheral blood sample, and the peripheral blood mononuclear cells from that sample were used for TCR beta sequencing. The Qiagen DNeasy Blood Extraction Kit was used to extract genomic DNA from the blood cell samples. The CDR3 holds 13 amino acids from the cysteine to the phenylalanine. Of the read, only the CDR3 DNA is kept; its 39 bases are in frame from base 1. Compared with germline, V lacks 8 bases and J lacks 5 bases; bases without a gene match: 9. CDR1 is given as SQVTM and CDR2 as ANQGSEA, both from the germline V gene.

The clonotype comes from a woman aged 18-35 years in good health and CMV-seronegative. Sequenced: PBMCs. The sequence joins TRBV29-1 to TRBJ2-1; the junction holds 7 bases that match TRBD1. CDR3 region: CSSRIGTDNEQFF. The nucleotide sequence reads TGCAGCTCAAGGATCGGGACAGACAATGAGCAGTTCTTC.